Reported below is one T cell receptor beta chain. The clone's antigen remains unknown. No qualities accompany the bases; no much larger clone lies one base away. The sample is drawn from a study of T cell responses to AZD1222 COVID-19 vaccine (dated by TCRdb to the early 2020s). For the wider study: AZD1222 recipients given second doses at about 4 weeks or at about 12 weeks were pooled, since spike-specific TCR depth and breadth were not found to differ between the two schedules. A total of 233 trial participants underwent TCR sequencing, of whom 207 received two doses of AZD1222 and approximately 25 received two doses of the MenACWY control vaccine. Trial participants were enrolled by age into subgroups of 18-55, 56-69 and 70-plus years, and roughly 150, 30 and 60 TCR-sequenced participants, respectively, were included in these subgroups. Points the paper makes about the study in general: Conclusions about previously exposed vaccinees were limited because only six AZD1222 recipients were SARS-CoV-2 seropositive at baseline. After two AZD1222 doses, both the breadth and the depth of spike-specific TCRs were significantly higher than at day 0 and than in MenACWY recipients. The 56-69-year group was small, and its depth increase did not reach significance, likely because of low power. Participants were mostly white British and included more females than males, and it was suggested by the authors that clonal diversity may have been underestimated. Vaccine-associated CD4 TCRs spanned the whole spike protein, with dominant responses in regions 160-218 and 743-854. Reportedly, close to half of the unique spike-specific TCRs recognized epitopes lying outside the regions that are mutated in the B.1.351 and B.1.1.7 variants. Because no samples from the day 14 peak response were available, repertoires could be characterized only after the peak T cell response.

What this sample's time point label stands for: baseline before first vaccination. Vaccinee samples were obtained from the UK trials COV001 and COV002, which included a single-blind randomized controlled phase 2/3 trial of AZD1222 (ChAdOx1 nCoV-19) in healthy adults. For TCRbeta chain sequencing, PBMC samples were collected from trial participants at day 0 and at day 28 after the second dose. The CDR3 regions of human TCRbeta chains were analyzed by immunosequencing. Per the authors' processing: TCRs in the repertoires were matched against a reference library of SARS-CoV-2-specific TCRs that had been generated with the MIRA antigen-specificity platform. Breadth meant the fraction of unique TCRs that were SARS-CoV-2-associated, whereas depth meant the fraction of total T cells that were SARS-CoV-2-associated. Using the MIRA data, every spike-specific TCR was mapped to the spike region that the TCR reacted to and assigned to either a CD4 or a CD8 class. Log10-transformed breadth and depth values were compared by one-way ANOVA with Sidak's multiple comparisons tests. TCRdb took over this immuneACCESS table, retaining in-frame rearrangements with V and J assigned. Such tables are incomplete; in checked studies, under half of the missing clones stem from an unresolved V gene, and the remainder is unexplained. That table supplies the V and J calls and clone size; D and trimming were determined from the DNA. This sample has some 47,000 clones in its table, and 65% to 85% of those were observed once. Of the sample, 52% is held by the ten largest clones.

CDR1 and CDR2 were assigned from the germline V gene as SGHRS and YFSETQ. V and J lose 0 bases and 0 bases, and a span of 9 bases separates them. Inclusive of the bounding cysteine and phenylalanine, the CDR3 is 16 residues long. CDR3 DNA only is kept here, 48 bases in frame from base 1. The TCR originated in an adult in good health. Sequenced material: peripheral blood, taken on day 0 of AZD1222 vaccination. The chain joins TRBV5-1 to TRBJ2-2, with the D gene too uncertain to name. The CDR3 protein: CASSLAPLANTGELFF. The DNA is TGCGCCAGCAGCTTGGCCCCACTCGCGAACACCGGGGAGCTGTTTTTT.